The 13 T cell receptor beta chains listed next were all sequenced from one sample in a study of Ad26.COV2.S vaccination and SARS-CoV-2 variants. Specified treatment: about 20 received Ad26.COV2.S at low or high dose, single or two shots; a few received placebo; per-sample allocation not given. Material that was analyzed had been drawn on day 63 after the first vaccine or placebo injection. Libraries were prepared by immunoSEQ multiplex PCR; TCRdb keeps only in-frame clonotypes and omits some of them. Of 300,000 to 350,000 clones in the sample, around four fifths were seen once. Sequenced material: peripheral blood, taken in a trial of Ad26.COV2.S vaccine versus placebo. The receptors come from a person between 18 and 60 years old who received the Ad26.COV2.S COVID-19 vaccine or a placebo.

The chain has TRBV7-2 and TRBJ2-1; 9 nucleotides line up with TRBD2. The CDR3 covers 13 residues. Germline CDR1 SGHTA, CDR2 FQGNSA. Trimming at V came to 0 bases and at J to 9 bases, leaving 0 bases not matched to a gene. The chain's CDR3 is CASSLARGGEQFF. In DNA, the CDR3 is TGTGCCAGCAGCTTAGCGCGGGGGGGTGAGCAGTTCTTC.

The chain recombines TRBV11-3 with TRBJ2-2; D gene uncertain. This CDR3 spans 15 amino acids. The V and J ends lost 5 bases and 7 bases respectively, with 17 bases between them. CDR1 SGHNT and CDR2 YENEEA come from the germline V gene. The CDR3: CASSLIRAAGGELFF. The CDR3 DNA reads TGTGCCAGCAGCCTAATACGGGCAGCTGGCGGGGAGCTGTTTTTT.

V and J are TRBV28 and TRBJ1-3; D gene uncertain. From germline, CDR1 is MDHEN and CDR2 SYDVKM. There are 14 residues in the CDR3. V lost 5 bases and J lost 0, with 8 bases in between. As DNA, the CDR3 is TGTGCCAGCAGTCGGGGAGGCTCTGGAAACACCATATATTTT. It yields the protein CASSRGGSGNTIYF.

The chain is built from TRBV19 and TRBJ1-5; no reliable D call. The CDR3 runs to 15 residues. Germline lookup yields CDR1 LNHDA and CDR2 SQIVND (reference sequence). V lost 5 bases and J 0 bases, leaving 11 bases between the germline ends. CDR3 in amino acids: CASSDLLYSNQPQHF. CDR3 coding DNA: TGTGCCAGTAGTGACCTGCTTTATAGCAATCAGCCCCAGCATTTT.

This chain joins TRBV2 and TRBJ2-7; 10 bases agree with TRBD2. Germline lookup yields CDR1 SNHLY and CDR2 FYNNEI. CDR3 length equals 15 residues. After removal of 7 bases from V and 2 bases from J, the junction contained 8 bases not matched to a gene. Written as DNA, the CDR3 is TGTGCCAGCAAACTAGCGGGGTACTCCGCCTACGAGCAGTACTTC. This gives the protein CASKLAGYSAYEQYF.

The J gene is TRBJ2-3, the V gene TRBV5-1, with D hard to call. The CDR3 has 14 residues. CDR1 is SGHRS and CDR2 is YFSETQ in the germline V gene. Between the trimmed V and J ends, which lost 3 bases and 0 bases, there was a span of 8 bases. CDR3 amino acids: CASSSDVSTDTQYF. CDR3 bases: TGCGCCAGCAGCTCCGATGTTAGCACAGATACGCAGTATTTT. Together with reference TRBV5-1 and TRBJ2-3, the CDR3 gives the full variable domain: KAGVTQTPRYLIKTRGQQVTLSCSPISGHRSVSWYQQTPGQGLQFLFEYFSETQRNKGNFPGRFSGRQFSNSRSEMNVSTLELGDSALYLCASSSDVSTDTQYFGPGTRLTVL.

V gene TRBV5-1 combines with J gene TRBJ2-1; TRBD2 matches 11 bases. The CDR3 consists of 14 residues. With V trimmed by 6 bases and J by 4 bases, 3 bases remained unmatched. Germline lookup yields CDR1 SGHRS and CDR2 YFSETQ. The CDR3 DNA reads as TGCGCCAGCAACCTAGCGGGGGGATACAATGAGCAGTTCTTC. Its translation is CASNLAGGYNEQFF.

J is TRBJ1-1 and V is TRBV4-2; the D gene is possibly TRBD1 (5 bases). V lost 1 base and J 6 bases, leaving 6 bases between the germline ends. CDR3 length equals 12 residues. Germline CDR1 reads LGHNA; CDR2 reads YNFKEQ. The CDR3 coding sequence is TGTGCCAGCAGCCAAGCGGGGGCTGAAGCTTTCTTT. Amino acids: CASSQAGAEAFF.

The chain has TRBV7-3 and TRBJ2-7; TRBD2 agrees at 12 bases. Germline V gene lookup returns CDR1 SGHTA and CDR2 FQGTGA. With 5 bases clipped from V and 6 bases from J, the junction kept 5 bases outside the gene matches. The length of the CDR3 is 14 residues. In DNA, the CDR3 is TGTGCCAGCAGCCCGACTAGCGGGGGCTCCGAGCAGTACTTC. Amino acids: CASSPTSGGSEQYF.

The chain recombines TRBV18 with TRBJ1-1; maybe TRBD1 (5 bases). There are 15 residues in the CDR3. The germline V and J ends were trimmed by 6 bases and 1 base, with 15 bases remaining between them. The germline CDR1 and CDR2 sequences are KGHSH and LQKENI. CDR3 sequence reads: CASSTGGVRNTEAFF. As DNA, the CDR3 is TGTGCCAGCTCGACCGGGGGGGTGAGGAACACTGAAGCTTTCTTT.

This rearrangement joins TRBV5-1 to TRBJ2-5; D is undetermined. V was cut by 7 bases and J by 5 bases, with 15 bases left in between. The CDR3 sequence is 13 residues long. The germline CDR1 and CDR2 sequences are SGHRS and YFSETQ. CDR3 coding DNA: TGCGCCAGCCGGAGCGAGGAATGGGAGACCCAGTACTTC. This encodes CASRSEEWETQYF.

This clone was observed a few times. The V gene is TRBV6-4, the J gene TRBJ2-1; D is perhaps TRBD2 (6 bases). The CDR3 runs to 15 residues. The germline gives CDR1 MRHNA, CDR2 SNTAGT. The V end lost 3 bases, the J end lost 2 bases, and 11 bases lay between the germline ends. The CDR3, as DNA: TGTGCCAGCAGTGAAAGGTCTAGCGCCTACAATGAGCAGTTCTTC. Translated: CASSERSSAYNEQFF.

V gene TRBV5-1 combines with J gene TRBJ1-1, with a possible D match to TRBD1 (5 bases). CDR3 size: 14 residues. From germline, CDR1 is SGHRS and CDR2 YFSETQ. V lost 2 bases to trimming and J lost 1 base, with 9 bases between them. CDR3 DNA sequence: TGCGCCAGCAGCTTTTCAGGGACGAACACTGAAGCTTTCTTT. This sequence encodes CASSFSGTNTEAFF.